Listed below are T cell receptor beta chains from one sample, sequenced in a study of T cells in Graves' hyperthyroidism and ophthalmopathy. TCRdb recomputed calls from the multiplex PCR reads with MiXCR, one row per CDR3 protein. The sample includes 540,000 or so distinct CDR3 sequences, 15% to 18% of them seen just once. Sequencing used blood. The receptor set was obtained from a woman aged 25 to 45 with Graves' hyperthyroidism. Both conserved end residues are trimmed from each CDR3. A D gene is named only where the DNA matches it firmly.

>TRBD1|TRBJ2-7|TRBV6-5
ASSYSYRGITYEQY
>TRBD1|TRBJ1-6|TRBV20-1
SARDRGVAYNSPLH
>.|TRBJ2-7|TRBV7-2
ASSPTRISYEQY
>TRBD1|TRBJ1-2|TRBV30
AWSPTGGHGYT
>.|TRBJ1-1|TRBV3-1
ASSQDSLNTEAF
>TRBD1|TRBJ2-4|TRBV28
ASVDRESPKNIQY
>.|TRBJ2-7|TRBV15
ATSSKGEYEQY
>.|TRBJ1-5|TRBV7-2
ASSSWTDSNQPQH
>.|TRBJ2-1|TRBV27
ASSPRQRIYNEQF
>.|TRBJ2-7|TRBV19
ASSGPHEQY
>.|TRBJ2-1|TRBV19
ASSILGNEQF
>.|TRBJ1-3|TRBV30
AWSVSSGGSGNTIY
>TRBD2|TRBJ2-1|TRBV10-3
ATRLAGGAHEQF
>TRBD2|TRBJ2-7|TRBV20-1
SARDSPLAGSSMGAYEQY
>.|TRBJ2-5|TRBV18
ASSPTDGVSETQY
>TRBD1|TRBJ1-6|TRBV30
AWIRTGYNSPLH
>TRBD2|TRBJ2-1|TRBV19
ASSIRGLAGVHNEQF
>.|TRBJ2-1|TRBV20-1
SARDVRALYNEQF
>TRBD1|TRBJ1-2|TRBV24-1
ATSDALWDKGAYGYT
>.|TRBJ2-5|TRBV5-4
ASSQGGQIVLGQETQY
>.|TRBJ1-5|TRBV12-3/TRBV12-4
ASSEGGIIAGQPQH
>TRBD2|TRBJ2-1|TRBV4-2
ASSPSGREGNEQF
>.|TRBJ1-1|TRBV7-9
ASSLRVVQDTEAF
>TRBD1|TRBJ2-6|TRBV3-1
ASWDRAQGANVLT
>.|TRBJ2-1|TRBV11-2
ASSLEGRMYNEQF
>.|TRBJ2-7|TRBV5-1
ASSTAQGPYEQY